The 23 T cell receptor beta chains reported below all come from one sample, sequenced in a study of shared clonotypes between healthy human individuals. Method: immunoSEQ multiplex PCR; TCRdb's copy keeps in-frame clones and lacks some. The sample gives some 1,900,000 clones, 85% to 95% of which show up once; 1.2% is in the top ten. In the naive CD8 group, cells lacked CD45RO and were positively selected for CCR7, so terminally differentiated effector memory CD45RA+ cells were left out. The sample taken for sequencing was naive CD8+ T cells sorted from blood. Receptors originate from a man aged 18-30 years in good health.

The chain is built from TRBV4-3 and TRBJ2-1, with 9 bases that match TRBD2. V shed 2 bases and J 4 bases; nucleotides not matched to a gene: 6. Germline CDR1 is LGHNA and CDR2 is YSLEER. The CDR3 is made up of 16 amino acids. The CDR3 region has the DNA TGCGCCAGCAGCCAACTTCTTAGCGGGAGTTACAATGAGCAGTTCTTC. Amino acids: CASSQLLSGSYNEQFF.

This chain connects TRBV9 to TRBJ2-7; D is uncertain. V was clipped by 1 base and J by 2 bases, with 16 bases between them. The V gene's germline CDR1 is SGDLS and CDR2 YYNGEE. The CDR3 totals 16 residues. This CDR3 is CASSVTPASDPYEQYF. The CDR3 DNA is TGTGCCAGCAGCGTAACCCCAGCAAGCGACCCCTACGAGCAGTACTTC.

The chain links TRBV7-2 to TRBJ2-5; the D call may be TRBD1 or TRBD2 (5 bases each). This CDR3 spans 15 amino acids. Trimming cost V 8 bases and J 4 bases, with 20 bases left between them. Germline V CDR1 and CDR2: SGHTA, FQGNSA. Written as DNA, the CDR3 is TGTGCCAGCGACCACCCGACGGGGACCTTAGAGACCCAGTACTTC. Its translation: CASDHPTGTLETQYF.

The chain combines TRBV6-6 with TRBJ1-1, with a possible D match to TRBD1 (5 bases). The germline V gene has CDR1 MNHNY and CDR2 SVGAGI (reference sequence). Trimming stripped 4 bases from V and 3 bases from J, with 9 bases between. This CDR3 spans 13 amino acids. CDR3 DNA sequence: TGTGCCAGCAGTTTGACAGCTTACACTGAAGCTTTCTTT. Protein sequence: CASSLTAYTEAFF.

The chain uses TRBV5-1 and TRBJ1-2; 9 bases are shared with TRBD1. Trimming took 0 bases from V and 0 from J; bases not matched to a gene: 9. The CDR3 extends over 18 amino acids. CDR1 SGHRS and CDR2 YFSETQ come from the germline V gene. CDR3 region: CASSLDWGQGNANYGYTF. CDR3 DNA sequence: TGCGCCAGCAGCTTGGATTGGGGACAGGGAAATGCTAACTATGGCTACACCTTC.

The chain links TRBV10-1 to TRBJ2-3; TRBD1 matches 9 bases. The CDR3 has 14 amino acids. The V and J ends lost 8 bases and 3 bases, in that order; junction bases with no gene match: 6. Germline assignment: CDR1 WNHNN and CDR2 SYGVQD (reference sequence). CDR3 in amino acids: CASSLGTGTDTQYF. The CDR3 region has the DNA TGCGCCAGCTCTCTCGGGACAGGGACAGATACGCAGTATTTT.

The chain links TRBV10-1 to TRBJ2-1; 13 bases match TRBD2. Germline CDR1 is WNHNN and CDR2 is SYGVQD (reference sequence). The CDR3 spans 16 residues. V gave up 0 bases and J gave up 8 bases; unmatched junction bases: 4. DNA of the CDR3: TGCGCCAGCAGTGAGTCTACTAGCGGGAGGGCGGATGAGCAGTTCTTC. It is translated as CASSESTSGRADEQFF.

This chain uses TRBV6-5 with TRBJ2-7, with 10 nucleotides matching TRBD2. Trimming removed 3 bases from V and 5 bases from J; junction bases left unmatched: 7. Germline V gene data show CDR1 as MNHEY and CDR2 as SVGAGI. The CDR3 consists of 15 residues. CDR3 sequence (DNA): TGTGCCAGCAGTTATTCCGGGACTAGCGTTGACGAGCAGTACTTC. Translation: CASSYSGTSVDEQYF.

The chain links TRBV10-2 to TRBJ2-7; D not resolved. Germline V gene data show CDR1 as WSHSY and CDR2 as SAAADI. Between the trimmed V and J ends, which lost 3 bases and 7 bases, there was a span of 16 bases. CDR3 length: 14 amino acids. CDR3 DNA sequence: TGCGCCAGCAGTGATGTATCAGACCTACGAGAGCAGTACTTC. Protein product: CASSDVSDLREQYF.

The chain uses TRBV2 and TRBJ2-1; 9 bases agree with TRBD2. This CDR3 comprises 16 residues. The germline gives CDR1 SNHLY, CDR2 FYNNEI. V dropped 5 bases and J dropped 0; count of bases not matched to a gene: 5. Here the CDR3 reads CASSKGREGSYNEQFF. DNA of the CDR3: TGTGCCAGCAGTAAGGGGCGGGAGGGCTCCTACAATGAGCAGTTCTTC.

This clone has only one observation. Written as DNA, the CDR3 is TGTGCCAGCAGCTTAATCAGCTCCTATAATTCACCCCTCCACTTT. It yields the protein CASSLISSYNSPLHF. This sequence joins TRBV7-2 and TRBJ1-6; no clear D gene. The CDR3 has 15 residues. Per germline, CDR1 SGHTA and CDR2 FQGNSA. Between the trimmed V and J ends, which lost 2 bases and 0 bases, there was a span of 5 bases.

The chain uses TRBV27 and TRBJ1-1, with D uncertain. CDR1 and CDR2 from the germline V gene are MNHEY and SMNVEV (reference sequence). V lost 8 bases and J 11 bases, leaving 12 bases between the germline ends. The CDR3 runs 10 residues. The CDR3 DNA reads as TGTGCCAGCGGACTGGGATTGGCTTTCTTT. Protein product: CASGLGLAFF.

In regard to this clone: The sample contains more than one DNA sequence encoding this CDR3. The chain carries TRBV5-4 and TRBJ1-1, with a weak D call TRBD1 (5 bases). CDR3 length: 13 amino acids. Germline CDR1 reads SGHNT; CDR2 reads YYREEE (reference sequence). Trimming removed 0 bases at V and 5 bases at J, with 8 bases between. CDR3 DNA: TGTGCCAGCAGCTTGGGAGGGGTTACTGAAGCTTTCTTT. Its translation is CASSLGGVTEAFF.

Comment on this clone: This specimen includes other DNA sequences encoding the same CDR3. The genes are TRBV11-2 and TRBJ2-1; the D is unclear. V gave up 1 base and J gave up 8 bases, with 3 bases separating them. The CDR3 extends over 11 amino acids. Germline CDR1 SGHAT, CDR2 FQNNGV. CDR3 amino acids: CASSLVDEQFF. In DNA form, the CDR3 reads TGTGCCAGCAGCTTAGTGGATGAGCAGTTCTTC.

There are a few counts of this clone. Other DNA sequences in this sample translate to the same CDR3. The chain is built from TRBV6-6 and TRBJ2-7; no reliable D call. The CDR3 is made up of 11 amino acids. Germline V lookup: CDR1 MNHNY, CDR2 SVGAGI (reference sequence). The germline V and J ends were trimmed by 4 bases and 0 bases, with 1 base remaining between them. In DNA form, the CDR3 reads TGTGCCAGCAGTTTCTCCTACGAGCAGTACTTC. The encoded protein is CASSFSYEQYF.

This CDR3 reads CASSLTLQDANYGYTF. DNA of the CDR3: TGTGCCAGCAGCTTAACACTGCAGGACGCTAACTATGGCTACACCTTC. This sequence joins TRBV13 and TRBJ1-2; D remains unclear. This CDR3 comprises 16 residues. CDR1 and CDR2 from the germline V gene are PRHDT and FYEKMQ (reference sequence). The V gene lost 2 bases and the J gene lost 0 bases, with 13 bases spanning the gap. Drawing the rest from reference TRBV13 and TRBJ1-2, the complete variable domain is AAGVIQSPRHLIKEKRETATLKCYPIPRHDTVYWYQQGPGQDPQFLISFYEKMQSDKGSIPDRFSAQQFSDYHSELNMSSLELGDSALYFCASSLTLQDANYGYTFGSGTRLTVV.

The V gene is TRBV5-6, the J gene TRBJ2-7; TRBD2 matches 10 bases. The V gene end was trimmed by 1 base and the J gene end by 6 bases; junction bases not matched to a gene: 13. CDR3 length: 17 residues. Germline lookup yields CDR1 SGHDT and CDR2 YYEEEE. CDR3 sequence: CASSLRLSAGLAIEQYF. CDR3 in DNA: TGTGCCAGCAGCTTGAGGTTATCGGCGGGACTAGCGATCGAGCAGTACTTC.

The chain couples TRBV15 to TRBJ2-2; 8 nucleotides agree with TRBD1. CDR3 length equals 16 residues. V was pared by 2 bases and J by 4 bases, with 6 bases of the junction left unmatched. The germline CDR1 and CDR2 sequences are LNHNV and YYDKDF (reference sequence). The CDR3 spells CATSRKGQGSTGELFF. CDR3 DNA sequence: TGTGCCACCAGCAGAAAAGGACAGGGTAGCACCGGGGAGCTGTTTTTT.

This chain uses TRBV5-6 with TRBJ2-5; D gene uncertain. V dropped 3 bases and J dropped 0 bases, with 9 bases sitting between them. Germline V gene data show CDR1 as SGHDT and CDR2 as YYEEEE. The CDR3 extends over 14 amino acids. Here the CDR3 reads CASSSYGYQETQYF. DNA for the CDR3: TGTGCCAGCAGCTCGTATGGGTACCAAGAGACCCAGTACTTC.

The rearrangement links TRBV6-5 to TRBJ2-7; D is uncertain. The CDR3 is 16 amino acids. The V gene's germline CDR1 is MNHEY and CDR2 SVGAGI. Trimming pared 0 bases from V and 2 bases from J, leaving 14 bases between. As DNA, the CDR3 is TGTGCCAGCAGTTACTCGACCGGAGAAAGAACCTACGAGCAGTACTTC. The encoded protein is CASSYSTGERTYEQYF.

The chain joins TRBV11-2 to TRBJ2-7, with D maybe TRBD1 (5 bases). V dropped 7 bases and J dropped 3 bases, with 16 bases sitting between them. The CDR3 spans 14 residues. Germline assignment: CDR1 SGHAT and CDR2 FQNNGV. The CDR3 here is CASTTTENYYEQYF. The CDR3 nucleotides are TGTGCCAGCACCACGACAGAGAATTACTACGAGCAGTACTTC.

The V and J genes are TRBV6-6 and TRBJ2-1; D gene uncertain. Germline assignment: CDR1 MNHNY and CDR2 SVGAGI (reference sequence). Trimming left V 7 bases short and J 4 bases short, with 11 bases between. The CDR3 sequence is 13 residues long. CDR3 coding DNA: TGTGCCAGCACCCGCAAGATTTACAATGAGCAGTTCTTC. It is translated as CASTRKIYNEQFF.

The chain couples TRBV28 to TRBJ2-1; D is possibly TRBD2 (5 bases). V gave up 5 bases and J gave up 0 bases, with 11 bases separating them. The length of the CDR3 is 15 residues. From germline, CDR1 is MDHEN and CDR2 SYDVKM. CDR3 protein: CASSLGRDSYNEQFF. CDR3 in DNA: TGTGCCAGCAGTCTCGGACGGGACTCCTACAATGAGCAGTTCTTC.